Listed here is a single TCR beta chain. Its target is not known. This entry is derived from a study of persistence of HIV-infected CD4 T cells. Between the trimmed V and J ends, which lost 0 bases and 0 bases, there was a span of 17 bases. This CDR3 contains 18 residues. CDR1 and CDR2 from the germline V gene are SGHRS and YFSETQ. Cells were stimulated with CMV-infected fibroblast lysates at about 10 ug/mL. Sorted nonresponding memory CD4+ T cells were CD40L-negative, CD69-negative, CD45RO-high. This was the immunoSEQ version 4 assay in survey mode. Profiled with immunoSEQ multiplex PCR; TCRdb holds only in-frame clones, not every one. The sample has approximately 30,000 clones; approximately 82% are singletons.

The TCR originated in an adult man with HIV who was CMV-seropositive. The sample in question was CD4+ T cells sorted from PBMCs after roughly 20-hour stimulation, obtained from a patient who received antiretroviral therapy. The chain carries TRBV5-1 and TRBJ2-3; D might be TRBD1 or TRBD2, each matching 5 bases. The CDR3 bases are TGCGCCAGCAGCTTGGGACTCGGGGACCCGGGAAGCACAGATACGCAGTATTTT. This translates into CASSLGLGDPGSTDTQYF.